This T cell receptor beta chain was documented in a study of blood T cell repertoires in COVID-19. Across the study: Sources were T cells, B-cell-depleted T cells, or PBMCs; the material itself was cDNA or gDNA.

The length of the CDR3 is 13 residues. The V gene's germline CDR1 is SGHKS and CDR2 YYEKEE (reference sequence). V was pared by 6 bases and J by 0 bases, with 8 bases between. Per the authors' pipeline: It was from reference gene primer amplification that nucleated cell counts were estimated. Assay: immunoSEQ multiplex PCR; the TCRdb copy retains only in-frame clones and omits some. V and J calls and clone size are copied from that table; D and trimming were computed from the DNA. This sample carries more than 350,000 clones, about 87% of them seen once, and the ten largest clones take 8.5% to 12%. Sequencing used peripheral blood. This sequence originates from a woman aged 30 to 39 with COVID-19, enrolled during active disease. The chain has TRBV5-5 and TRBJ2-3; D is uncertain. This CDR3 reads CASIRGSTDTQYF. Here the CDR3 DNA reads TGTGCCAGCATAAGAGGTAGCACAGATACGCAGTATTTT.